The rows below give T cell receptor beta chains drawn from one sample of a study of T cells in localized non-small cell lung cancer. The repertoire was sequenced with immunoSEQ multiplex PCR; TCRdb's copy has only in-frame clones and lacks some. The sample has 3,000 or so clones; around 26% are singletons. The material sequenced was lung tumor tissue, taken before any cancer treatment. Receptor source: a man between 40 and 69 years old with stage I lung adenocarcinoma. Both conserved end residues are part of each CDR3. Each record gives: J gene, clone size, V gene, D gene, CDR3 DNA, CDR3 protein. D genes are given only for firm matches. Size is stated for part of the rows, as once, few or many counts, or as a class when the clone is expanded.

TRBJ1-1	-	TRBV28	TRBD1	TGTGCCAGCAGAAGAGGGGACAGAAAGAACACTGAAGCTTTCTTT	CASRRGDRKNTEAFF
TRBJ1-6	medium-sized	TRBV6-8	TRBD1	TGTGCCAGCACCTTCTTAGGACAGGATAATTCACCCCTCCACTTT	CASTFLGQDNSPLHF
TRBJ2-7	-	TRBV28	-	TGTGCCAGCAGTTCCACCCGAATCGGCTACGAGCAGTACTTC	CASSSTRIGYEQYF
TRBJ2-7	few	TRBV19	TRBD2	TGTGCCAGTAGTCAAAGCGGGGGGTCGTACGAGCAGTACTTC	CASSQSGGSYEQYF
TRBJ1-6	few	TRBV6-8	TRBD1	TGTGCCAGCAGTTACTCTACAGGGGGGAATTCACCCCTCCACTTT	CASSYSTGGNSPLHF
TRBJ2-3	few	TRBV30	-	TGTGCCTGGAGACGGGACTCTTACACAGATACGCAGTATTTT	CAWRRDSYTDTQYF
TRBJ2-7	few	TRBV11-3	-	TGTGCCAGCAGCTTTAGCGACAGACAATCCTACGAGCAGTACTTC	CASSFSDRQSYEQYF
TRBJ2-1	-	TRBV18	TRBD2	TGTGCCAGCTCACCCTCTCTAGCGGGGTCCTCCTACAATGAGCAGTTCTTC	CASSPSLAGSSYNEQFF
TRBJ2-5	medium-sized	TRBV9	TRBD2	TGTGCCAGCAGTCGGACTAGCGTAAAAGAGACCCAGTACTTC	CASSRTSVKETQYF
TRBJ1-3	few	TRBV28	-	TGTGCCAGCAGTTTACCCTATGGGGGAAACACCATATATTTT	CASSLPYGGNTIYF
TRBJ1-1	-	TRBV4-1	-	TGCGCCAGCAGCCGACACTTGGACAGAGTGAACACTGAAGCTTTCTTT	CASSRHLDRVNTEAFF
TRBJ1-1	once	TRBV19	-	TGTGCCAGCACCCCCAGGCGGACGAACACTGAAGCTTTCTTT	CASTPRRTNTEAFF
TRBJ1-2	few	TRBV30	-	TGTGCCTGGAGTCTCCCCCTTGGTACAGCTATGGTGGGCTACACCTTC	CAWSLPLGTAMVGYTF
TRBJ2-2	few	TRBV2	-	TGTGCCAGCAGTGCGGAAGTTGTGGAGCTGTTTTTT	CASSAEVVELFF
TRBJ2-1	few	TRBV6-8	-	TGTGCCAGCAGTTACTCAGGGATCTCCTACAATGAGCAGTTCTTC	CASSYSGISYNEQFF
TRBJ1-1	few	TRBV28	-	TGTGCCAGCAGTTTAATGACCAGCACGGCGTATACTGAAGCTTTCTTT	CASSLMTSTAYTEAFF
TRBJ1-3	-	TRBV11-3	-	TGTGCCAGCAGCTTACGGGTGGGGGCCTCTGGAAACACCATATATTTT	CASSLRVGASGNTIYF
TRBJ1-5	-	TRBV6-8	-	TGTGCCAGCAGTCACCCAGGCCAGGGGACTAATAATCAGCCCCAGCATTTT	CASSHPGQGTNNQPQHF
TRBJ1-1	-	TRBV18	-	TGTGCCAGCTCACCACCGGGGAACACTGAAGCTTTCTTT	CASSPPGNTEAFF
TRBJ1-1	-	TRBV19	-	TGTGCCAGTAGTTCCCTGGAAGGGGGGGTCACTGAAGCTTTCTTT	CASSSLEGGVTEAFF